This TCR beta chain was captured in a study of CD8+CD57+ T cells in acquired aplastic anemia. Germline lookup yields CDR1 WSHSY and CDR2 SAAADI. The CDR3 has 14 amino acids. A few counts support this clonotype. The junction and the germline gene differ at one end; a read error may be behind it. Genomic DNA, serving as template, underwent TCR beta VDJ and CDR3 profiling. TCRdb called the reads again in MiXCR, with one record for every CDR3 protein. The profile shows about 210,000 distinct CDR3 sequences, almost 35% of them singletons. Sequencing was carried out using sorted CD4+, CD8+, or CD8+CD57+ T cells (not recorded which) from PBMCs. The J gene is TRBJ1-2, the V gene TRBV10-2, with D possibly being TRBD1 (6 bases). This clonotype was obtained from a human donor in good health, serving as a control. CDR3 DNA: TGTGCCAGCAGTTACCCAGCGGGGGCGTATGGCTACACCTTC. Encoded protein: CASSYPAGAYGYTF.